The sample holds many counts of the clone carrying this T cell receptor (beta chain). Primed by a sample-barcoded 5' primer and a J-beta primer mix, a second PCR proceeded for about 6 to 11 cycles. One entry per CDR3 protein results from TCRdb running MiXCR on the 5' RACE reads. The sample holds about 930,000 distinct CDR3 sequences, 25% to 35% seen once. The data stem from a study of blood T cells in healthy people across ages. Study context: The template switching approach captured approximately one barcoded beta molecule for every two T cells.

V lost 0 bases and J lost 0, with 6 bases in between. The CDR3 is 14 residues long. CDR1 and CDR2 (germline): SGHKS, YYEKEE (reference sequence). These data are also associated with another study on T cells of mothers and their children.

The clonotype originates from a woman between 40 and 55 years old in good health. The chain recombines TRBV5-5 with TRBJ1-2; D unclear. Sequenced sample: blood. CDR3 bases: TGTGCCAGCAGCTTGGACACCGCTAACTATGGCTACACCTTC. Translated, it gives CASSLDTANYGYTF.